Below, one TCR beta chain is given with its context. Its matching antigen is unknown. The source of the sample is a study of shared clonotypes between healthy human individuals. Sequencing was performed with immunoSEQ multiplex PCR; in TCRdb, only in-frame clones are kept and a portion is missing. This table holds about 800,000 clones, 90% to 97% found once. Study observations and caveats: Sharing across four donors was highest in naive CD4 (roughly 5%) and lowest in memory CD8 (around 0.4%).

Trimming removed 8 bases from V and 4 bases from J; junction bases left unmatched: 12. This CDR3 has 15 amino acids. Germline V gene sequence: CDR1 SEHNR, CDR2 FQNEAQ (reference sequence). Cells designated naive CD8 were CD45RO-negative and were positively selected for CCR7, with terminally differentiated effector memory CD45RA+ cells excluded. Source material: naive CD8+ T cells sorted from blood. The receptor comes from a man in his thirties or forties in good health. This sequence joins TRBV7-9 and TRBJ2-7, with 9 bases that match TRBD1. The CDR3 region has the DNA TGTGCCAGCCGGGGACAGGGATCCTCTCCTTACGAGCAGTACTTC. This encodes CASRGQGSSPYEQYF.